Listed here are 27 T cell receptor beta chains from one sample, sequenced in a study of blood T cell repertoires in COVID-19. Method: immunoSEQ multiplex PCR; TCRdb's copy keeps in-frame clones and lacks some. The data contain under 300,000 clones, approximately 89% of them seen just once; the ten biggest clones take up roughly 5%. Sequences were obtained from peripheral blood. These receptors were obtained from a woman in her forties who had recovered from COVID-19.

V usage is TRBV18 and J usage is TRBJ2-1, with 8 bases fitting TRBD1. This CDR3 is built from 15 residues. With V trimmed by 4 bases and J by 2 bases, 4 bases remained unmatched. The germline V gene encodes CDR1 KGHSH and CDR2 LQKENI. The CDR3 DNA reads TGTGCCAGCTCACGGAGACAGGGGCCCTACAATGAGCAGTTCTTC. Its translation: CASSRRQGPYNEQFF.

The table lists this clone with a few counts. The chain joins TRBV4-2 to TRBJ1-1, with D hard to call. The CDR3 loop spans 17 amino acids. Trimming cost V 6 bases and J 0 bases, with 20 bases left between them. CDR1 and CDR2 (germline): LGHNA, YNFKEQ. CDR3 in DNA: TGTGCCAGCAGACTTTCCAACAGTCAGAGCATGAACACTGAAGCTTTCTTT. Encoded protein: CASRLSNSQSMNTEAFF.

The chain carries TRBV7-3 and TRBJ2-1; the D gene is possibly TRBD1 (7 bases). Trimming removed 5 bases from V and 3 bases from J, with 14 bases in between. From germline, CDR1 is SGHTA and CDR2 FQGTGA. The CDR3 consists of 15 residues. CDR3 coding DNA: TGTGCCAGCAGCCAGGAGGGACAGAGCTACAATGAGCAGTTCTTC. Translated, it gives CASSQEGQSYNEQFF.

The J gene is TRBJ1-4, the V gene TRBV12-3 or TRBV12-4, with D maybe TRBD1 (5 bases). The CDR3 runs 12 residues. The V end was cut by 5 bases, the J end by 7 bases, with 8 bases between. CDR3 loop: CASSKGREKLFF. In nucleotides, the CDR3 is TGTGCCAGCAGTAAGGGGCGTGAAAAACTGTTTTTT.

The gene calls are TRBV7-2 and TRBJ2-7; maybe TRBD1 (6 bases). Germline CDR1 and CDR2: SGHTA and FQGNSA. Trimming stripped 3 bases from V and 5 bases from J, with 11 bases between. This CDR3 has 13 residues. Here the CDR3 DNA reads TGTGCCAGCAGCTTCCAAACAGGGAACGAGCAGTACTTC. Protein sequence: CASSFQTGNEQYF.

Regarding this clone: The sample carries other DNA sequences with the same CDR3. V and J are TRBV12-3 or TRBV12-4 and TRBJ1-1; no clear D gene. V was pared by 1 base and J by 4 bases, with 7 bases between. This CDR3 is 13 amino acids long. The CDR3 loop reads CASSLGGGTEAFF. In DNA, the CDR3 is TGTGCCAGCAGTTTAGGAGGTGGCACTGAAGCTTTCTTT.

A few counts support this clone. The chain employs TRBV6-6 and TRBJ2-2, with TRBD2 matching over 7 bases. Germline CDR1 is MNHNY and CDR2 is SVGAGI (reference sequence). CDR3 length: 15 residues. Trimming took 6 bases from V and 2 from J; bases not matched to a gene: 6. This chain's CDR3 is CASRIWEGNTGELFF. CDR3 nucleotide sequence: TGTGCCAGCAGGATATGGGAGGGTAACACCGGGGAGCTGTTTTTT.

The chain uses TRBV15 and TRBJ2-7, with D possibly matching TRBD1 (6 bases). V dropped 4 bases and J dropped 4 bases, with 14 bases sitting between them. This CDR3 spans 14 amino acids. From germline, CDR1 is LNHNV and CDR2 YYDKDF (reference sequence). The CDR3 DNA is TGTGCCACCAGCAAAACTCACGGACAGTACGAGCAGTACGTC. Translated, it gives CATSKTHGQYEQYV.

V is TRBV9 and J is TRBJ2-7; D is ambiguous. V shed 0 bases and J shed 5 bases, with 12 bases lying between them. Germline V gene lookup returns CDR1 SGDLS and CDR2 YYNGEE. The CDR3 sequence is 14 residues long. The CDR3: CASSVAPDINEQYF. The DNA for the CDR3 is TGTGCCAGCAGCGTAGCCCCTGACATTAACGAGCAGTACTTC.

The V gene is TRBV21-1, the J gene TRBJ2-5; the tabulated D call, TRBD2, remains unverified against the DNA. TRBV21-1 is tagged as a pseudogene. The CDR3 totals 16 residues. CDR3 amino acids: CASSSEVPRRRETQYF. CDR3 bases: TGTGCCAGCAGCTCCGAGGTTCCAAGGCGGAGAGAGACCCAGTACTTC.

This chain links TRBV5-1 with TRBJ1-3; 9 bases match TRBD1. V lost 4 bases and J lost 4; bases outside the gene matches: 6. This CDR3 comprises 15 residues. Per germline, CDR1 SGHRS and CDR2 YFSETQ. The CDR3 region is CASSTSGTGGNTIYF. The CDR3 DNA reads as TGCGCCAGCAGCACGTCCGGGACAGGGGGAAACACCATATATTTT.

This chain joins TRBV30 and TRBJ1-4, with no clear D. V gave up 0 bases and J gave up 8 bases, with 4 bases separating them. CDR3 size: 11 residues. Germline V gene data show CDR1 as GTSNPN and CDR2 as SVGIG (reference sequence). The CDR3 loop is CAWSVSEKLFF. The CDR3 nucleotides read TGTGCCTGGAGTGTCTCCGAAAAACTGTTTTTT.

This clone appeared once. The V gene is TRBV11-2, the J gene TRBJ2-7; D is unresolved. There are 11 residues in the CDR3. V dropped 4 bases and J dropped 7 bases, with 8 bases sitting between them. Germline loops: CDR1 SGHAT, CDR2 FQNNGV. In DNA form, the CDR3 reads TGTGCCAGCAGCTCTACTTGGGAGCAGTACTTC. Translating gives CASSSTWEQYF.

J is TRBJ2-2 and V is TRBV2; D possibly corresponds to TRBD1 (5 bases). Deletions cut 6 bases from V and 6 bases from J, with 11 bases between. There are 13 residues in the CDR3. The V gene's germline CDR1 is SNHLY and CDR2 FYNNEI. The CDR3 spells CASRAGSAGELFF. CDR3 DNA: TGTGCCAGCAGGGCAGGGTCCGCCGGGGAGCTGTTTTTT.

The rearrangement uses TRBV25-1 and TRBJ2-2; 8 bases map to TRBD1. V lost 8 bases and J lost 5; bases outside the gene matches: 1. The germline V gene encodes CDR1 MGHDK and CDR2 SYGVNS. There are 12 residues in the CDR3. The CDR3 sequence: CASHRGTGELFF. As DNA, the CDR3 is TGTGCCAGCCACAGGGGGACCGGGGAGCTGTTTTTT.

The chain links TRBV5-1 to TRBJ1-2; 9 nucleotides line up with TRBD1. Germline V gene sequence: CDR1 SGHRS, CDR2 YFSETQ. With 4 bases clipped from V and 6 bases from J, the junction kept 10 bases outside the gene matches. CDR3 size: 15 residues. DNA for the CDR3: TGCGCCAGCAGCAGTCCGGGACAGGGAGTGGATGGCTACACCTTC. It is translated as CASSSPGQGVDGYTF.

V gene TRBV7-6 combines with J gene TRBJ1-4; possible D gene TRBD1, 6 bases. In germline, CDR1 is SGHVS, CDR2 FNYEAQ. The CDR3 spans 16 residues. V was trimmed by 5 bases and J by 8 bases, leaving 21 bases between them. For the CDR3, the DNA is TGTGCCAGCAGCCCCCGGGGGGGGGCGCGAAGGGAAAAACTGTTTTTT. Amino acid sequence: CASSPRGGARREKLFF.

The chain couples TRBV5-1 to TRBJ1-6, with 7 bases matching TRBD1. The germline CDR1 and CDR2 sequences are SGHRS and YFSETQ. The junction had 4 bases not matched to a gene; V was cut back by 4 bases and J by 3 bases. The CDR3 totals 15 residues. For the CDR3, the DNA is TGCGCCAGCAGCGCGGACAGGATCTATAATTCACCCCTCCACTTT. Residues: CASSADRIYNSPLHF.

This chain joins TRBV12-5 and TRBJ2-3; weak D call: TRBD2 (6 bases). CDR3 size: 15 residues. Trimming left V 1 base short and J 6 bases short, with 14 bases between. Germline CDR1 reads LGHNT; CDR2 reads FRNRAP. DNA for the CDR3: TGTGCTAGTGGTTTGGATAGCGGCCCATGGGATACGCAGTATTTT. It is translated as CASGLDSGPWDTQYF.

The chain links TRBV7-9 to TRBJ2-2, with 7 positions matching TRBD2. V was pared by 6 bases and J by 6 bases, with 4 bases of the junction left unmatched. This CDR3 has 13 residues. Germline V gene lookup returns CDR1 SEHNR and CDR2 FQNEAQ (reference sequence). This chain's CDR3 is CASRGGSPGELFF. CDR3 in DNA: TGTGCCAGCAGGGGGGGGTCCCCCGGGGAGCTGTTTTTT.

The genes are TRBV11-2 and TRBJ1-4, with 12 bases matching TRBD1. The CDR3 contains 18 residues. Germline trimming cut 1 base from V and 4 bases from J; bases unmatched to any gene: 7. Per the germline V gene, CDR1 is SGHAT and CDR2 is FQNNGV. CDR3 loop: CASSLVGQGAPLNEKLFF. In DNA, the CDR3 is TGTGCCAGCAGCTTAGTGGGACAGGGGGCTCCACTTAATGAAAAACTGTTTTTT.

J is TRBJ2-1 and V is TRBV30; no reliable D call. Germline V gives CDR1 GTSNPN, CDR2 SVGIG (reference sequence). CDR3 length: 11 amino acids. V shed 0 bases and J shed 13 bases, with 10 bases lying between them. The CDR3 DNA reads TGTGCCTGGAGTGTAGGTACACTACAGTTCTTC. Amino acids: CAWSVGTLQFF. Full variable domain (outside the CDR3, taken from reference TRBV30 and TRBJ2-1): SQTIHQWPATLVQPVGSPLSLECTVEGTSNPNLYWYRQAAGRGLQLLFYSVGIGQISSEVPQNLSASRPQDRQFILSSKKLLLSDSGFYLCAWSVGTLQFFGPGTRLTVL.

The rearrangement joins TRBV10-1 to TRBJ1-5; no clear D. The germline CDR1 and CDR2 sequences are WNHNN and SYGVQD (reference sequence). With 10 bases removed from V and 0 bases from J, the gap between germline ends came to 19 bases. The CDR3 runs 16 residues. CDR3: CATTIGGDNSNQPQHF. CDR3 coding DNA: TGCGCCACCACTATAGGCGGGGATAATAGCAATCAGCCCCAGCATTTT.

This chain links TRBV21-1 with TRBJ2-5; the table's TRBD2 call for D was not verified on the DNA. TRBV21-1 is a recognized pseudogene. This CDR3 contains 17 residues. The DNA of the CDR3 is TGTGCCAGCAGCAAAGGACTAGCGGGGGGGCCCTGGGAGACCCAGTACTTC. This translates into CASSKGLAGGPWETQYF.

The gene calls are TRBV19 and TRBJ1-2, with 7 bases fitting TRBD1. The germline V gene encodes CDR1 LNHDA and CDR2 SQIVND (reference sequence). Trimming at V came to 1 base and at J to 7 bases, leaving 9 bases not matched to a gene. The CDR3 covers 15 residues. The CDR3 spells CASSIVGQTIGGYTF. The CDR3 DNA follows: TGTGCCAGTAGTATAGTGGGACAGACAATTGGTGGCTACACCTTC.

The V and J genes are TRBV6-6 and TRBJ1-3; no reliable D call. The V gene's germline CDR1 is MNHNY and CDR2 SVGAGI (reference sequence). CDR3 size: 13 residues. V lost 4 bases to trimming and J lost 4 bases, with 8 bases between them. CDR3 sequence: CASSSSLGNTIYF. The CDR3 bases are TGTGCCAGCAGTTCGTCTTTGGGAAACACCATATATTTT.

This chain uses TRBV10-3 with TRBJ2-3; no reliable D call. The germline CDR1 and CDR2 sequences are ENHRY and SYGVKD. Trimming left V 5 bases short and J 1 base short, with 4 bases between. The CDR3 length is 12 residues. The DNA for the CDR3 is TGTGCCATCAGTAGCGGCACAGATACGCAGTATTTT. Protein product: CAISSGTDTQYF.